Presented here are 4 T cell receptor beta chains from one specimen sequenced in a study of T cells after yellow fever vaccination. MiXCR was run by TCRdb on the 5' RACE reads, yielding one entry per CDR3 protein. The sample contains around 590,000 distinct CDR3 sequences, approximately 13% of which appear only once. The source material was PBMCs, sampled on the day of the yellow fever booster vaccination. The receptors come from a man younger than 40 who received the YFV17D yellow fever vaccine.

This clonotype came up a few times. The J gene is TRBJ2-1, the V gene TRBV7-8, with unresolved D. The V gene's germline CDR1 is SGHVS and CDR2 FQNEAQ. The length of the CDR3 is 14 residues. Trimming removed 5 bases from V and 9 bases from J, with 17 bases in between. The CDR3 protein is CASSALVLTGEQFF. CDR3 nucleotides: TGTGCCAGCAGCGCCTTAGTATTGACGGGTGAGCAGTTCTTC.

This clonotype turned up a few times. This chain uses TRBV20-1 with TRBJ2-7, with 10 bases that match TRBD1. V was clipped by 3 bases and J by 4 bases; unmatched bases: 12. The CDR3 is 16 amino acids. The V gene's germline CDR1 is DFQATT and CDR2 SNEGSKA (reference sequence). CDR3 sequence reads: CSARGFRDRGGYEQYF. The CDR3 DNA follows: TGCAGTGCTAGGGGATTCCGGGACAGGGGAGGTTACGAGCAGTACTTC.

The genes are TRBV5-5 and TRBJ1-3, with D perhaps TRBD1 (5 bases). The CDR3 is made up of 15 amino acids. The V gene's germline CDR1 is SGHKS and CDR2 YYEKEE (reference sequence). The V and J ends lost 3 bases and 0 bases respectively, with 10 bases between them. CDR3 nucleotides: TGTGCCAGCAGCTCCGGGGCAAACTCTGGAAACACCATATATTTT. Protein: CASSSGANSGNTIYF.

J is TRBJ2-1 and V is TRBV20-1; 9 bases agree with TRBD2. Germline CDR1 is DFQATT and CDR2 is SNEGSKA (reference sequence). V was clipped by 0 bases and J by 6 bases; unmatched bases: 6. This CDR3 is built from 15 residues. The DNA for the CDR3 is TGCAGTGCTAGAGATCGGGGACTAGCACTCAATGAGCAGTTCTTC. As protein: CSARDRGLALNEQFF.